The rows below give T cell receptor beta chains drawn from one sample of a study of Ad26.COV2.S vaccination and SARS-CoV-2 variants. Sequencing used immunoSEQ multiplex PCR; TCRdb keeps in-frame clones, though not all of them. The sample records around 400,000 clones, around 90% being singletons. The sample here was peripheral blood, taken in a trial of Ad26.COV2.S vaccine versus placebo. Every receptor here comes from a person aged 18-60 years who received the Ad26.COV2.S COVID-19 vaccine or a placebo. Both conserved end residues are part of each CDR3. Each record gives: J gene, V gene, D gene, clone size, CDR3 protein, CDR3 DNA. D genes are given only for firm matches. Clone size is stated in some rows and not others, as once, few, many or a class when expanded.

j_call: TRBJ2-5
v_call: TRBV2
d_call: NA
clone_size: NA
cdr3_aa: CASTWNDLSKETQYF
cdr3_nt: TGTGCCAGCACATGGAACGACCTAAGCAAAGAGACCCAGTACTTC

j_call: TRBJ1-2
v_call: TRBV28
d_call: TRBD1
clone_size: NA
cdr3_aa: CASRPGQESGYTF
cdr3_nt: TGTGCCAGCAGACCAGGACAGGAATCTGGCTACACCTTC

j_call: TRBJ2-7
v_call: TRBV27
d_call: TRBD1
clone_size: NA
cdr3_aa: CASSPIGTGNDYEQYF
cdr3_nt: TGTGCCAGCAGTCCTATCGGGACAGGGAACGATTACGAGCAGTACTTC

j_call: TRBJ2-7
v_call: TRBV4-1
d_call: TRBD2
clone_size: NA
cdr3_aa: CASSQQSGRAVYGQYF
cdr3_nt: TGCGCCAGCAGCCAGCAGAGCGGGAGGGCCGTTTACGGGCAGTACTTC

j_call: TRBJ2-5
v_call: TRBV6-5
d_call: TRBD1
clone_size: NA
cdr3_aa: CASSSDRVWGETQYF
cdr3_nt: TGTGCCAGCAGCTCCGACAGGGTGTGGGGAGAGACCCAGTACTTC

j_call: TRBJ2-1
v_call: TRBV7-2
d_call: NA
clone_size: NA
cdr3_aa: CASSLFAGTAYNEQFF
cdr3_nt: TGTGCCAGCAGCTTATTCGCCGGGACGGCCTACAATGAGCAGTTCTTC

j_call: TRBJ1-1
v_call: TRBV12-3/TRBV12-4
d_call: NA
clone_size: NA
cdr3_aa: CATRREIRTEAFF
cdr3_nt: TGTGCCACCAGACGGGAGATTCGCACTGAAGCTTTCTTT

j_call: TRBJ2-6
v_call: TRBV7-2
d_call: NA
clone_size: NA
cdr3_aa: CASSFRGSGGANVLTF
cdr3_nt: TGTGCCAGCAGCTTCAGAGGATCGGGGGGGGCCAACGTCCTGACTTTC

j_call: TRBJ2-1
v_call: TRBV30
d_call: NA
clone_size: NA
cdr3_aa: CAWSPSGTEKGGEQFF
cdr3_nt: TGTGCCTGGAGTCCCTCGGGGACAGAGAAGGGGGGTGAGCAGTTCTTC

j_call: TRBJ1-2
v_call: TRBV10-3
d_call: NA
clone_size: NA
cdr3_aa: CAVRGKASPYGYTF
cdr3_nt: TGTGCCGTCAGGGGTAAGGCCTCCCCCTATGGCTACACCTTC

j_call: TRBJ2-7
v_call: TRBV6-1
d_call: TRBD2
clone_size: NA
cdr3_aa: CASSEPSGASYEQYF
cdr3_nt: TGTGCCAGCAGTGAACCTAGCGGAGCCTCCTACGAGCAGTACTTC

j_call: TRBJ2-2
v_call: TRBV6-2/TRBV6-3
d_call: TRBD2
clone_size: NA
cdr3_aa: CASSYPPGGRAGTGELFF
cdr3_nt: TGTGCCAGCAGTTACCCCCCAGGCGGGAGGGCCGGCACCGGGGAGCTGTTTTTT

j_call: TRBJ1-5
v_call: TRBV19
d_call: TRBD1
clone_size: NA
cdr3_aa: CASSIDATGTLGNQPQHF
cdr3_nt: TGTGCCAGTAGTATAGACGCGACAGGGACCTTAGGGAATCAGCCCCAGCATTTT

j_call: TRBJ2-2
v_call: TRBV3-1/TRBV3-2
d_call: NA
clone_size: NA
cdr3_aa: CASSQDPGLNTGELFF
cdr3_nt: TGTGCCAGCAGCCAAGATCCAGGGCTAAACACCGGGGAGCTGTTTTTT

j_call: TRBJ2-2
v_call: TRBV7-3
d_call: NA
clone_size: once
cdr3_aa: CASSTSRGGELFF
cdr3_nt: TGTGCCAGCAGCACTTCCCGGGGCGGGGAGCTGTTTTTT

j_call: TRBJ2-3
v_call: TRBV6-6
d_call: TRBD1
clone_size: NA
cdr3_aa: CASSRPQDRGRPDTQYF
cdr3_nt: TGTGCCAGCAGTCGACCACAAGACAGGGGGCGCCCAGATACGCAGTATTTT

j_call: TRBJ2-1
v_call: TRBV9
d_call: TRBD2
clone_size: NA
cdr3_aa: CASSPPGGRRYNEQFF
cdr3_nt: TGTGCCAGCAGCCCGCCTGGCGGGAGGAGGTACAATGAGCAGTTCTTC

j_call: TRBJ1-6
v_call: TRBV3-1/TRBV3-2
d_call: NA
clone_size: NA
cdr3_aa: CASSQDVGGSSPLHF
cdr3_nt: TGTGCCAGCAGCCAAGATGTGGGGGGAAGTTCACCCCTCCACTTT

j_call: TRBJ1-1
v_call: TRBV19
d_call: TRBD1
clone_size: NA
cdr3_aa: CASSRQGDTEAFF
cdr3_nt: TGTGCCAGTAGCCGACAGGGGGACACTGAAGCTTTCTTT

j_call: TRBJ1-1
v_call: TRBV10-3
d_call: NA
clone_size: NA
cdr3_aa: CAHMAQMNTEAFF
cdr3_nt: TGTGCCCACATGGCACAGATGAACACTGAAGCTTTCTTT

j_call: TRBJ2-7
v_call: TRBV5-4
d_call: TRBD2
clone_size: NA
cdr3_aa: CASSSLAGGPLPLYEQYF
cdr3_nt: TGTGCCAGCAGCTCACTAGCGGGAGGGCCTTTGCCCCTGTACGAGCAGTACTTC

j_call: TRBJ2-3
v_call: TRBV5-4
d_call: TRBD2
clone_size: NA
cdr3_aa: CASSLGAGAHTDTQYF
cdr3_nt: TGTGCCAGCAGCTTGGGAGCGGGAGCGCACACAGATACGCAGTATTTT

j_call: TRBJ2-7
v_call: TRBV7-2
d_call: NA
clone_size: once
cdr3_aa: CASSLAPDYEQYF
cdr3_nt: TGTGCCAGCAGCTTAGCGCCAGACTACGAGCAGTACTTC

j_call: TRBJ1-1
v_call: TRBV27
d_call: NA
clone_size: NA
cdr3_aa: CASSWGRLGNTEAFF
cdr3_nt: TGTGCCAGCAGTTGGGGAAGATTGGGGAACACTGAAGCTTTCTTT

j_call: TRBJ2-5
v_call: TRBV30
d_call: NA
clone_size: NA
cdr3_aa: CAWSGAKETQYF
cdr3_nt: TGTGCCTGGAGTGGAGCGAAAGAGACCCAGTACTTC

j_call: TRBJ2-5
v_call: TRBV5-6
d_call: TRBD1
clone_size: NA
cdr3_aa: CASRETTGGMETQYF
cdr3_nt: TGTGCCAGCAGAGAGACGACAGGGGGAATGGAGACCCAGTACTTC

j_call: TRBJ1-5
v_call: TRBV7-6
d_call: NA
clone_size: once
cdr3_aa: CASSLDSGWGQPQHF
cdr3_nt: TGTGCCAGCAGCTTAGATTCGGGGTGGGGTCAGCCCCAGCATTTT

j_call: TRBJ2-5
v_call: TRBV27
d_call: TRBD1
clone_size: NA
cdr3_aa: CASSLLLPGGQETQYF
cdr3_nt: TGTGCCAGCAGTTTACTCCTCCCAGGGGGCCAAGAGACCCAGTACTTC

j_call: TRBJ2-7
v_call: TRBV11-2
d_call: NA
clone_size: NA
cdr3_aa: CASSSVTEGGYEQYF
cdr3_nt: TGTGCCAGCAGCTCAGTGACAGAAGGTGGCTACGAGCAGTACTTC

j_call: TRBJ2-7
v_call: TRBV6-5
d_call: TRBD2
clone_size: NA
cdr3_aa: CASSRAGGVDEQYF
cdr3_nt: TGTGCCAGCAGCCGAGCGGGAGGCGTGGACGAGCAGTACTTC

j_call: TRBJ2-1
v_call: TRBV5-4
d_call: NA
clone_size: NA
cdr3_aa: CASSLAAPNEQFF
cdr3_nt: TGTGCCAGCAGCTTGGCCGCCCCCAATGAGCAGTTCTTC

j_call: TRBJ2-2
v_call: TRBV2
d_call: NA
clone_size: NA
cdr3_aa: CASNPRTNTGELFF
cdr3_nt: TGTGCCAGCAATCCGCGGACGAACACCGGGGAGCTGTTTTTT

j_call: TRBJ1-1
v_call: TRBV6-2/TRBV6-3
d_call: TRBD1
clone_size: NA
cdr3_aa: CASSYLGQGAGTEAFF
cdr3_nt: TGTGCCAGCAGTTACCTTGGACAGGGGGCAGGGACTGAAGCTTTCTTT

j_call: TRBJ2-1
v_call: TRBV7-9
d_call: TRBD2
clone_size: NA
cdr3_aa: CASSPRGLGGNEQFF
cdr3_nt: TGTGCCAGCAGCCCAAGGGGACTAGGAGGGAATGAGCAGTTCTTC

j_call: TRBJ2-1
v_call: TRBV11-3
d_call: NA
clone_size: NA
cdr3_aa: CASSPTNRHNEQFF
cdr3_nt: TGTGCCAGCAGCCCCACGAACCGGCACAATGAGCAGTTCTTC

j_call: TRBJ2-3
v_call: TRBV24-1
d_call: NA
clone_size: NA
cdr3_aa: CATSQRTTDTQYF
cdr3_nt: TGTGCCACCAGTCAGAGGACCACAGATACGCAGTATTTT

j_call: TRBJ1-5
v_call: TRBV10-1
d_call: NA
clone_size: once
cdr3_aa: CASSAGGNQPQHF
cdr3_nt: TGCGCCAGCAGTGCAGGGGGCAATCAGCCCCAGCATTTT

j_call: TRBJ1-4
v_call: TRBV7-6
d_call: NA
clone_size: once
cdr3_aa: CASSLAGGVAGGEKLFF
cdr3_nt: TGTGCCAGCAGCTTAGCTGGGGGAGTGGCAGGCGGCGAAAAACTGTTTTTT

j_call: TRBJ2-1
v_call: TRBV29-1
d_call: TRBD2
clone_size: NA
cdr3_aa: CSVEQRDYNEQFF
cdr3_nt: TGCAGCGTTGAACAGCGGGACTACAATGAGCAGTTCTTC

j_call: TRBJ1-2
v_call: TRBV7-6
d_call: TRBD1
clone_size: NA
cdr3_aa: CASSPGTGQGYYGYTF
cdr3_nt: TGTGCCAGCAGCCCGGGAACGGGACAGGGCTACTATGGCTACACCTTC

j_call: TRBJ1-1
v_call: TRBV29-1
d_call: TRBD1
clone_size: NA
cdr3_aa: CSVEESSGGFRAFF
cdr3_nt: TGCAGCGTTGAAGAGAGTTCAGGGGGCTTCCGAGCTTTCTTT

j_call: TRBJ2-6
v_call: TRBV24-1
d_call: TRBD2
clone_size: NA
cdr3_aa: CATSKRGNDGANVLTF
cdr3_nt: TGTGCCACCAGTAAGCGGGGGAACGATGGGGCCAACGTCCTGACTTTC

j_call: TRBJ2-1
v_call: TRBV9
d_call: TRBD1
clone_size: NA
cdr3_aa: CASSVGGTGLANEQFF
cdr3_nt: TGTGCCAGCAGCGTAGGCGGGACAGGTCTTGCCAATGAGCAGTTCTTC

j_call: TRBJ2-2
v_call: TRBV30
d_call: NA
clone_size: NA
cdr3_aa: CAWGRGHYTGELFF
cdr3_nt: TGTGCCTGGGGCCGGGGGCATTACACCGGGGAGCTGTTTTTT

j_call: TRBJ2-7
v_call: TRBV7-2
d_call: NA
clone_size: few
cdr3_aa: CASSLTGTSYEQYF
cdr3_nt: TGTGCCAGCAGCTTAACGGGTACCTCCTACGAGCAGTACTTC

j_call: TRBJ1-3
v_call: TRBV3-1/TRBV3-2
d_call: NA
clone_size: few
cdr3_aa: CASSQDLDSSGNTIYF
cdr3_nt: TGTGCCAGCAGCCAGGATCTGGACAGCTCTGGAAACACCATATATTTT

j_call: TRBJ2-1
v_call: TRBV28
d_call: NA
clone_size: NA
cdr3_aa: CASRRGIYNEQFF
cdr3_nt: TGTGCCAGCCGAAGGGGGATTTACAATGAGCAGTTCTTC

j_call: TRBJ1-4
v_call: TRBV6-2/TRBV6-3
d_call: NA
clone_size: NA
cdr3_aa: CASSYSSSGEKLFF
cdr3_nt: TGTGCCAGCAGTTACTCGAGTTCGGGGGAAAAACTGTTTTTT

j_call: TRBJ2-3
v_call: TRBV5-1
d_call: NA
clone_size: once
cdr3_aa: CASSLQGSTDTQYF
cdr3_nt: TGCGCCAGCAGCTTACAGGGAAGCACAGATACGCAGTATTTT

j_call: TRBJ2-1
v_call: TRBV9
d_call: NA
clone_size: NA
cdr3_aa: CASSPGRQDNEQFF
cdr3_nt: TGTGCCAGCAGCCCGGGCCGCCAGGACAATGAGCAGTTCTTC

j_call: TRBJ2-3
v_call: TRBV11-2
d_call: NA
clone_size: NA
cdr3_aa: CASSLVLGTIDTQYF
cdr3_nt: TGTGCCAGCAGCTTAGTTTTAGGGACGATAGATACGCAGTATTTT

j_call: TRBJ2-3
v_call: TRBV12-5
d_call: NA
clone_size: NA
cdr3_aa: CASAQLGASTDTQYF
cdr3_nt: TGTGCTAGTGCCCAATTAGGTGCTAGCACAGATACGCAGTATTTT

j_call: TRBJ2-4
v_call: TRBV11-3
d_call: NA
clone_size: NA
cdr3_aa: CASSLAPANIQYF
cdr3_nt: TGTGCCAGCAGCTTAGCCCCAGCGAACATTCAGTACTTC